The sequence of this TCR beta chain was determined in a study of blood T cell repertoires in COVID-19. Study summary: COVID-19 samples, acute and convalescent, were from the United States, Italy and Spain. Sources were T cells, B-cell-depleted T cells, or PBMCs; the material itself was cDNA or gDNA.

Original processing methods: Amplification of reference gene primers was used by the study to estimate nucleated cell counts. This table comes from immunoSEQ multiplex PCR, and its TCRdb copy is limited to in-frame clones, with some not included. V and J calls and clone size come straight from that table; D and trimming were deduced from the DNA. This sample carries 150,000 to 200,000 clones, approximately 90% of them seen once, and the ten largest clones take approximately 2.1%. This receptor was identified in a man aged 18 to 35 who had recovered from COVID-19. Material for sequencing was peripheral blood.

The CDR3 spells CASSLVVQGTQFF. Written as DNA, the CDR3 is TGCGCCAGCAGCTTGGTGGTTCAGGGTACGCAGTTCTTC. The chain uses TRBV5-1 and TRBJ2-1, with a tentative D call TRBD1 (5 bases). The CDR3 spans 13 residues. With 0 bases removed from V and 12 bases from J, the gap between germline ends came to 13 bases. Per the germline V gene, CDR1 is SGHRS and CDR2 is YFSETQ.